The clone carrying this TCR beta chain was seen just once. The CDR3 does not close with the conserved phenylalanine or tryptophan, likely indicating a read error. This sample is part of a study of T cell repertoires in ileal Crohn's disease. The overall study: Operated complications were stricturing disease (61%) and penetrating disease (around 40%).

Produced via immunoSEQ multiplex PCR; TCRdb's table is partial and in-frame only. The sample consists of some 7,000 clones, 80% to 90% of them appearing once. The CDR3 spans 13 residues. CDR1 is ENHRY, CDR2 SYGVKD, per germline. Deletions cut 7 bases from V and 1 base from J, with 5 bases between. Material for sequencing was ileal tissue. This chain links TRBV10-3 with TRBJ2-6; no firm D call. The receptor comes from an adult with Crohn's disease. The CDR3: CAIKGSGANVLTS. The CDR3 DNA reads TGTGCCATCAAAGGGTCTGGGGCCAACGTCCTGACTTCC.